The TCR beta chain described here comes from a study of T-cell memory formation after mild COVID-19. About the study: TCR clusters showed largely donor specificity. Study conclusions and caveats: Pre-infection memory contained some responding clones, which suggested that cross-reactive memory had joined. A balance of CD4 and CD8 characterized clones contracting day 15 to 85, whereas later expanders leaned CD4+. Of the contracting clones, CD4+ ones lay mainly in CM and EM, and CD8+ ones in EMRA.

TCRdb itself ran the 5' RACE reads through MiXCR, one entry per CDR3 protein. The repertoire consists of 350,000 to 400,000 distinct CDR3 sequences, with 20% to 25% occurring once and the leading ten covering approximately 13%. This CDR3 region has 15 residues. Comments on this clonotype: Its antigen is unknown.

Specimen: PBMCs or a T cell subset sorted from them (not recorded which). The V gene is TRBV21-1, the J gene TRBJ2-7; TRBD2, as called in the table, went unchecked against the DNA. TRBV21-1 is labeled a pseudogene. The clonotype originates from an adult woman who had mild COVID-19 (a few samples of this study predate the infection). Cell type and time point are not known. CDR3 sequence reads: CASSKLPSHTYEQYF. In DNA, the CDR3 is TGTGCCAGCAGCAAATTACCCTCGCACACTTACGAGCAGTACTTC.